This T cell receptor beta chain was sequenced in a study of cytomegalovirus exposure and HLA in healthy donors. Across the whole study: Unique TCRs from HLA-typed donors, 70 million to 100 million of them, were held in an early data release.

The CDR3 is 14 residues long. V gave up 1 base and J gave up 6 bases, with 10 bases separating them. CDR1 is SGHAT, CDR2 FQNNGV, per germline. This PCR relied on a set of 60 Vbeta primers and 13 Jbeta primers. Some clones are missing from TCRdb's copy, which holds only in-frame ones; the method was immunoSEQ multiplex PCR. The repertoire shows fewer than 150,000 clones; the top ten hold 3% to 4.5%. The clonotype was recovered from a man aged 18-30 years in good health and CMV-seronegative. The rearrangement joins TRBV11-2 to TRBJ2-1; perhaps TRBD2 as D (6 bases). The material sequenced was PBMCs. CDR3 in DNA: TGTGCCAGCAGCTTAGCGGGAGCCTTCAATGAGCAGTTCTTC. Residues: CASSLAGAFNEQFF.